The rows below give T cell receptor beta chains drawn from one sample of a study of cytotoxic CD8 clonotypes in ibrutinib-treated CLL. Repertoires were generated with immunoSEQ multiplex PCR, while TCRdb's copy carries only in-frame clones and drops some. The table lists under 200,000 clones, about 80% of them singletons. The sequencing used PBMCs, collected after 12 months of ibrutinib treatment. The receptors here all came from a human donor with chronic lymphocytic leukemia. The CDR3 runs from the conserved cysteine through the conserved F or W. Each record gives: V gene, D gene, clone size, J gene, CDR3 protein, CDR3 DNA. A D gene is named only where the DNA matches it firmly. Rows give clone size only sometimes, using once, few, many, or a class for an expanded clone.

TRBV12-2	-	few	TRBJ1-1	CASRCGTTNTEAFF	TGTGCAAGTCGTTGCGGGACGACTAACACTGAAGCTTTCTTT
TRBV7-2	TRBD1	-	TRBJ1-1	CASSAWTGGNTEAFF	TGTGCCAGCAGCGCCTGGACAGGGGGTAACACTGAAGCTTTCTTT
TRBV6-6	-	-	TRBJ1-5	CASSYSLRSNQPQHF	TGTGCCAGCAGTTACTCCCTCAGAAGCAATCAGCCCCAGCATTTT
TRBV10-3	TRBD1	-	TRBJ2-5	CAISDPRGQGETQYF	TGTGCCATCAGTGACCCCAGGGGACAGGGGGAGACCCAGTACTTC
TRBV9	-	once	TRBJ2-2	CASSVNPDPLTGELFF	TGTGCCAGCAGCGTCAACCCGGATCCTCTCACCGGGGAGCTGTTTTTT
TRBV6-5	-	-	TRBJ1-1	CAISESGHQAFF	TGTGCCATCAGTGAGTCGGGGCATCAAGCTTTCTTT
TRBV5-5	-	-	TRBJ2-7	CASSLVGAAEAYEQYF	TGTGCCAGCAGCTTGGTGGGAGCTGCCGAGGCCTACGAGCAGTACTTC
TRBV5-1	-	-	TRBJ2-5	CASSLGRTQETQYF	TGCGCCAGCAGCTTGGGGCGTACCCAAGAGACCCAGTACTTC
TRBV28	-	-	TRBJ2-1	CASRRTGKDEQFF	TGTGCCAGCAGGAGAACAGGGAAAGATGAGCAGTTCTTC
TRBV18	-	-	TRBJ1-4	CASSNLLPGNNEKLFF	TGTGCCAGCTCAAACTTACTCCCAGGGAATAATGAAAAACTGTTTTTT
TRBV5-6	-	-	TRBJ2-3	CASSLLVSTDTQYF	TGTGCCAGCAGCTTGTTGGTGAGCACAGATACGCAGTATTTT
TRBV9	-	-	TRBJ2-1	CASSVGAGDNEQFF	TGTGCCAGCAGCGTAGGGGCAGGCGACAATGAGCAGTTCTTC
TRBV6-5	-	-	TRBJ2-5	CASSYSVLGLVTQYF	TGTGCCAGCAGTTACTCGGTACTCGGTCTTGTGACCCAGTACTTC
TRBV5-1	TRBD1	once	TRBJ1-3	CASSLWGQGNTIYF	TGCGCCAGCAGCTTGTGGGGACAGGGAAACACCATATATTTT
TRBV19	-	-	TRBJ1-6	CASTDQGNSPLHF	TGTGCCAGTACTGATCAGGGGAATTCACCCCTCCACTTT
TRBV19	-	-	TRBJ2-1	CASSIGRGAGEQFF	TGTGCCAGTAGTATAGGTAGGGGGGCAGGTGAGCAGTTCTTC
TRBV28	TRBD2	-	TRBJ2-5	CASSILGREGGSQYF	TGTGCCAGCAGCATTCTCGGGCGGGAGGGAGGGTCCCAGTACTTC
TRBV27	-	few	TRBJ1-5	CASSPLGSRGEAQHF	TGTGCCAGCAGTCCCCTGGGATCCCGTGGGGAGGCCCAGCATTTT
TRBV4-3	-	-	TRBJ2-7	CASSRGHGTVQYF	TGCGCCAGCAGCCGGGGACACGGGACGGTGCAGTACTTC
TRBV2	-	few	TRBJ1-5	CASSERGGTVEPQHF	TGTGCCAGCAGTGAAAGGGGGGGTACAGTTGAGCCCCAGCATTTT
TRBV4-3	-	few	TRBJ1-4	CASSQDWVSYEKLFF	TGCGCCAGCAGCCAAGATTGGGTTTCGTATGAAAAACTGTTTTTT
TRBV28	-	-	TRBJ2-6	CASSLPPGGGAGANVLTF	TGTGCCAGCAGTTTACCCCCCGGGGGCGGGGCGGGGGCCAACGTCCTGACTTTC
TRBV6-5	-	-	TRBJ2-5	CASSSPQGTQYF	TGTGCCAGCAGTTCCCCTCAGGGGACCCAGTACTTC
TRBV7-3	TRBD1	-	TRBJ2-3	CASSPTGSTDTQYF	TGTGCCAGCAGCCCGACAGGGAGCACAGATACGCAGTATTTT
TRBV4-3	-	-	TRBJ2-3	CASSQEVVRGPGTDTQYF	TGCGCCAGCAGCCAAGAGGTAGTCCGGGGGCCTGGCACAGATACGCAGTATTTT
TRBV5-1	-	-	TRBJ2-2	CASSLGLEVTGELFF	TGCGCCAGCAGCCTGGGCTTGGAGGTGACCGGGGAGCTGTTTTTT
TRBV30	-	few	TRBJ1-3	CAWTEDSGNTIYF	TGTGCCTGGACGGAGGACTCTGGAAACACCATATATTTT
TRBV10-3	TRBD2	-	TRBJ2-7	CAISHDRGTSGRRYEQYF	TGTGCCATCAGTCACGACAGAGGAACTAGCGGGAGAAGGTACGAGCAGTACTTC
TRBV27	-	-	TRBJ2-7	CASKGNEQYF	TGTGCCAGCAAGGGCAACGAGCAGTACTTC
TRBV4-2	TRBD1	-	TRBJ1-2	CASSQDGTGGSYGYTF	TGTGCCAGCAGCCAAGACGGGACAGGGGGCAGCTATGGCTACACCTTC
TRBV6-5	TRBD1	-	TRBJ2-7	CASSYSGFGQGYEQYF	TGTGCCAGCAGTTACTCTGGGTTCGGACAGGGCTACGAGCAGTACTTC
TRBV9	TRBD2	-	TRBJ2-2	CASSARLAAGTGELFF	TGTGCCAGCAGCGCTAGACTAGCGGCGGGAACCGGGGAGCTGTTTTTT
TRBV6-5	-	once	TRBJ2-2	CASSYSGDGAGELFF	TGTGCCAGCAGTTACTCAGGGGACGGCGCCGGGGAGCTGTTTTTT
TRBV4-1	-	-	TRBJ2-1	CASSEGRKRYNEQFF	TGCGCCAGCAGCGAAGGTAGGAAACGATACAATGAGCAGTTCTTC